This is a list of T cell receptor beta chains from one sample in a study of regulatory T cells in long-lasting Graves disease. One entry per CDR3 protein results from TCRdb running MiXCR on the multiplex PCR reads. This sample has more than 450,000 distinct CDR3 sequences, with under 20% found just once. The data were also submitted as part of a second study, on T cells in Graves' hyperthyroidism and ophthalmopathy.

The input for sequencing was peripheral blood mononuclear cells (PBMCs), taken at new diagnosis, from a patient treated with antithyroid drugs. The receptor set was obtained from a man aged 35 to 55 with Graves disease. Each CDR3 is given with its conserved first and last residue. The D gene is left open where the match is weak. Size is stated for part of the rows, as once, few or many counts, or as a class when the clone is expanded.

D	V	J	size	DNA	CDR3
TRBD1	TRBV3-1	TRBJ1-1	many	TGTGCCAGCAGCCTGTCAGGGGGCGGAATGAACACTGAAGCTTTCTTT	CASSLSGGGMNTEAFF
.	TRBV19	TRBJ1-5	.	TGTGCCAGTAGAATACCAAATCAGCCCCAGCATTTT	CASRIPNQPQHF
.	TRBV19	TRBJ2-3	.	TGTGCCAGTAGTTGGTCGCAGGTCAGCACAGATACGCAGTATTTT	CASSWSQVSTDTQYF
TRBD2	TRBV24-1	TRBJ2-1	.	TGTGCCACCAGTGACCCAATTACACCTAGCGGAAGGGGCATTGAGCAGTTCTTC	CATSDPITPSGRGIEQFF
.	TRBV6-2/TRBV6-3	TRBJ2-3	many	TGTGCCAGCAGTTCGTCCGCAGCCACAGATACGCAGTATTTT	CASSSSAATDTQYF
.	TRBV4-1	TRBJ2-2	few	TGCGCCAGCAGCCAAGATTCAGGGAAGACCGGGGAGCTGTTTTTT	CASSQDSGKTGELFF
TRBD2	TRBV27	TRBJ2-1	.	TGTGCCAGCAGTTTATCGGGACTAGCGAGTTACAATGAGCAGTTCTTC	CASSLSGLASYNEQFF
TRBD2	TRBV7-8	TRBJ2-5	many	TGTGCCAGCAGCCCAATGGGGAGGGCACAAGAGACCCAGTACTTC	CASSPMGRAQETQYF
.	TRBV7-9	TRBJ1-2	many	TGTGCCAGCAGCTTATCGGGTGGCTACACCTTC	CASSLSGGYTF
.	TRBV5-4	TRBJ2-5	few	TGTGCCAGCAGCCCGGTGGGGGGACAGTACCAAGAGACCCAGTACTTC	CASSPVGGQYQETQYF
.	TRBV7-8	TRBJ1-1	many	TGTGCCAGCATACCCCGTGGGGCGGGGGAAACTGAAGCTTTCTTT	CASIPRGAGETEAFF
.	TRBV10-2	TRBJ2-2	few	TGCGCCAGCAGTGAACTCCTAGAGAACACCGGGGAGCTGTTTTTT	CASSELLENTGELFF
TRBD1	TRBV3-1	TRBJ1-4	.	TGTGCCAGCAGAGTGAGTAGGGGGCGCGAAAAACTGTTTTTT	CASRVSRGREKLFF
.	TRBV27	TRBJ2-5	.	TGTGCCAGCAGTTTATACTCCGGGACAAAAGAGACCCAGTACTTC	CASSLYSGTKETQYF
.	TRBV11-3	TRBJ2-7	many	TGTGCCAGCAGCTTAGTCACAGGGTTATACTCCTACGAGCAGTACTTC	CASSLVTGLYSYEQYF
.	TRBV29-1	TRBJ2-7	.	TGCAGCGTTGTTTGGGGGCGCAGGTCGTACGAGCAGTACTTC	CSVVWGRRSYEQYF